The 27 T cell receptor beta chains in this list originate from one sample, sequenced in a study of HIV-infected patients and healthy controls. In TCRdb, the 5' RACE reads were re-called with MiXCR into one record per CDR3 protein. The sample shows around 67,000 distinct CDR3 sequences, about 16% of them seen only once. Sequencing was done on a sample of CD4+ T cells from blood. All receptors come from a human donor in good health.

This clonotype has ten or more counts. This chain connects TRBV12-3 or TRBV12-4 to TRBJ2-2; perhaps TRBD1 as D (5 bases). The CDR3 consists of 15 residues. Between the trimmed V and J ends, which lost 3 bases and 5 bases, there was a span of 13 bases. CDR3 coding DNA: TGTGCCAGCAGTTTGTCTCAGGGTCGAACCGGGGAGCTGTTTTTT. This encodes CASSLSQGRTGELFF.

The CDR3 here is CASSPLGTGGTEAFF. The CDR3 bases are TGTGCCAGCAGCCCCCTAGGGACAGGGGGCACTGAAGCTTTCTTT. The chain has TRBV16 and TRBJ1-1; TRBD1 aligns across 11 bases. V lost 4 bases to trimming and J lost 4 bases; unmatched junction nucleotides: 5. CDR1 and CDR2 (germline): KGHSY, FQNENV. The CDR3 spans 15 residues.

This clonotype was recorded many times. This chain joins TRBV10-3 and TRBJ2-3; TRBD2 matches at 16 bases. The V and J ends lost 8 bases and 2 bases, in that order; junction bases with no gene match: 7. Germline V gene lookup returns CDR1 ENHRY and CDR2 SYGVKD. The CDR3 extends over 17 amino acids. The CDR3 sequence: CAIPGTSGRVLTDTQYF. DNA for the CDR3: TGTGCCATCCCCGGGACTAGCGGGAGGGTGCTCACAGATACGCAGTATTTT.

J is TRBJ2-7 and V is TRBV12-3 or TRBV12-4; 7 bases fit TRBD2. This CDR3 has 11 residues. Germline trimming cut 6 bases from V and 5 bases from J; bases unmatched to any gene: 1. The CDR3 here is CASRGRDEQYF. The CDR3 bases are TGTGCCAGCAGGGGGAGGGACGAGCAGTACTTC.

The chain uses TRBV7-2 and TRBJ2-5, with 10 nucleotides matching TRBD2. The germline V gene has CDR1 SGHTA and CDR2 FQGNSA. The CDR3 sequence is 16 residues long. J lost 3 bases, V lost 4 bases, and 8 bases had no gene match. The CDR3 DNA follows: TGTGCCAGCAGCTGGACTAGCGGTTACTCGAAAGAGACCCAGTACTTC. The encoded protein is CASSWTSGYSKETQYF.

This clonotype showed up many times. The junction departs from germline at one end; a sequencing error may be responsible. The chain couples TRBV7-7 to TRBJ2-1; 10 bases match TRBD2. From germline, CDR1 is SSHAT and CDR2 FNYEAQ (reference sequence). CDR3 length: 16 amino acids. CDR3 sequence reads: CASRRLAGGSYNEQFF. For the CDR3, the DNA is TGTGCTAGCAGACGTTTAGCGGGAGGATCCTACAATGAGCAGTTCTTC.

At least ten counts were recorded for this clonotype. The rearrangement links TRBV14 to TRBJ1-1; unclear D gene. This CDR3 has 14 amino acids. V was clipped by 4 bases and J by 0 bases, with 9 bases between them. Germline V lookup: CDR1 SGHDN, CDR2 FVKESK. The CDR3 DNA sequence: TGTGCCAGCAGCCGGGCAGGCGTGAACACTGAAGCTTTCTTT. Amino acid sequence: CASSRAGVNTEAFF.

The CDR3 reads CASSPTGQIYGYTF. In DNA, the CDR3 is TGTGCCAGCAGCCCAACGGGACAGATCTATGGCTACACCTTC. The V and J genes are TRBV28 and TRBJ1-2, with 7 bases lining up with TRBD1. After removal of 6 bases from V and 4 bases from J, the junction contained 8 bases not matched to a gene. Germline loops: CDR1 MDHEN, CDR2 SYDVKM. This CDR3 is built from 14 residues.

Sample share makes this clonotype medium-sized. The chain has TRBV27 and TRBJ1-1; 7 bases map to TRBD1. J gave up 5 bases and V 2 bases, and 17 bases lay outside the gene matches. This CDR3 contains 18 residues. CDR1 is MNHEY, CDR2 SMNVEV, per germline (reference sequence). Here the CDR3 DNA reads TGTGCCAGCAGTTTAGTTAGTGCCAGGGGGAATTTAAGGACTGAAGCTTTCTTT. It codes for CASSLVSARGNLRTEAFF.

In this sample, this clonotype turned up a few times. The rearrangement uses TRBV2 and TRBJ2-3; tentative D call: TRBD2 (6 bases). Looked up from germline, CDR1 is SNHLY and CDR2 is FYNNEI. The V end was cut by 6 bases, the J end by 0 bases, with 10 bases between. The CDR3 has 14 residues. The CDR3 region is CASSREFSTDTQYF. Written as DNA, the CDR3 is TGTGCCAGCAGCCGGGAGTTTAGCACAGATACGCAGTATTTT.

A note on this clonotype: Since a much larger clone is just one base distant, this may be a read error. The rearrangement uses TRBV4-2 and TRBJ1-4; no clear D. CDR1 LGHNA and CDR2 YNFKEQ come from the germline V gene. The CDR3 runs 12 residues. The CDR3 protein is CASGFINGKLFF. The DNA for the CDR3 is TGTGCCAGCGGTTTCATAAATGGAAAACTGTTTTTT.

This clonotype was picked up a small number of times. The chain combines TRBV28 with TRBJ2-1; 10 bases agree with TRBD2. Looked up from germline, CDR1 is MDHEN and CDR2 is SYDVKM. The V and J ends lost 9 bases and 9 bases, in that order; junction bases with no gene match: 14. This CDR3 has 15 amino acids. CDR3 DNA: TGTGCCAGTATTTCGGGGGAGCGGGGGGGCCTTGAGCAGTTCTTC. Its translation: CASISGERGGLEQFF.

The J gene is TRBJ2-6, the V gene TRBV28; D perhaps matches TRBD1 (6 bases). The CDR3 length is 15 residues. The V gene lost 7 bases and the J gene lost 0 bases, with 10 bases spanning the gap. Germline CDR1 reads MDHEN; CDR2 reads SYDVKM. CDR3 nucleotides: TGTGCCAGCATGGGGGCAAGCTCTGGGGCCAACGTCCTGACTTTC. Its translation: CASMGASSGANVLTF.

This clonotype was seen repeatedly, ten times or more. The J gene is TRBJ2-7, the V gene TRBV4-3, with D tentatively TRBD1 (5 bases). This CDR3 comprises 13 residues. The V and J ends lost 4 bases and 1 base respectively, with 8 bases between them. Germline lookup yields CDR1 LGHNA and CDR2 YSLEER. CDR3 DNA sequence: TGCGCCAGCAGCCGGGGCACGTCCTACGAGCAGTACTTC. Its translation is CASSRGTSYEQYF.

This clonotype was seen ten or more times. This chain joins TRBV7-2 and TRBJ1-6; TRBD1 matches 9 bases. After removal of 2 bases from V and 6 bases from J, the junction contained 5 bases not matched to a gene. There are 16 residues in the CDR3. CDR1 is SGHTA, CDR2 FQGNSA, per germline. The CDR3 nucleotides are TGTGCCAGCAGCTTAACAGGGGGCGGTTCTAATTCACCCCTCCACTTT. This sequence encodes CASSLTGGGSNSPLHF. Combining the CDR3 with reference TRBV7-2 and TRBJ1-6 gives the whole variable domain GAGVSQSPSNKVTEKGKDVELRCDPISGHTALYWYRQSLGQGLEFLIYFQGNSAPDKSGLPSDRFSAERTGGSVSTLTIQRTQQEDSAVYLCASSLTGGGSNSPLHFGNGTRLTVT.

This clonotype was detected ten times or more. The chain joins TRBV7-8 to TRBJ2-3; a weak D match, TRBD2 (5 bases). Per germline, CDR1 SGHVS and CDR2 FQNEAQ. Trimming took off 2 bases at V and 6 bases at J, with 15 bases between the two ends. The CDR3 loop spans 15 amino acids. CDR3 sequence: CASSLRASSTDTQYF. CDR3 DNA: TGTGCCAGCAGCTTAAGGGCTAGCTCCACGGATACGCAGTATTTT.

Ten or more counts support this clonotype. This chain uses TRBV4-3 with TRBJ2-6, with unresolved D. Trimming stripped 4 bases from V and 0 bases from J, with 10 bases between. The CDR3 runs 16 residues. Germline V gene sequence: CDR1 LGHNA, CDR2 YSLEER. The CDR3 spells CASSRRWDSGANVLTF. For the CDR3, the DNA is TGCGCCAGCAGCCGGAGATGGGACTCTGGGGCCAACGTCCTGACTTTC.

This clonotype was detected only a few times. The J gene is TRBJ2-1, the V gene TRBV2; D gene uncertain. This CDR3 has 16 residues. V lost 8 bases to trimming and J lost 0 bases, with 17 bases between them. Germline V gene data show CDR1 as SNHLY and CDR2 as FYNNEI. CDR3 in DNA: TGTGCCAGCCGTCCCCCGGACGCGAGCTCCTACAATGAGCAGTTCTTC. It specifies CASRPPDASSYNEQFF.

This clonotype has only a few counts. The chain recombines TRBV3-1 with TRBJ1-1; no reliable D call. From germline, CDR1 is LGHDT and CDR2 YNNKEL (reference sequence). Trimming took 1 base from V and 3 from J, leaving 9 bases between them. The CDR3 totals 14 residues. The CDR3 bases are TGTGCCAGCAGCCAAGGGCGGTGGGACACTGAAGCTTTCTTT. This sequence encodes CASSQGRWDTEAFF.

This clonotype has a handful of counts. The chain couples TRBV12-3 or TRBV12-4 to TRBJ1-4; D remains unclear. V gave up 1 base and J gave up 8 bases, with 11 bases separating them. The CDR3 has 14 amino acids. CDR3 loop: CASSLGQVEEKLFF. The DNA of the CDR3 is TGTGCCAGCAGTTTAGGGCAGGTCGAAGAAAAACTGTTTTTT.

This clonotype was seen only a few times. J is TRBJ2-7 and V is TRBV12-3 or TRBV12-4, with D possibly being TRBD1 or TRBD2 (5 bases each). V gave up 1 base and J gave up 3 bases, with 10 bases separating them. CDR3 length: 14 residues. The CDR3 region is CASSLGGTFYEQYF. The CDR3 bases are TGTGCCAGCAGTTTAGGTGGGACGTTCTACGAGCAGTACTTC.

The rearrangement joins TRBV18 to TRBJ1-2; D is undetermined. This CDR3 has 15 residues. Looked up from germline, CDR1 is KGHSH and CDR2 is LQKENI. With 0 bases removed from V and 7 bases from J, the gap between germline ends came to 15 bases. The DNA of the CDR3 is TGTGCCAGCTCACCACCTGGCAAGGAGTATGGTGGCTACACCTTC. Translation: CASSPPGKEYGGYTF.

This sequence joins TRBV20-1 and TRBJ1-5, with D uncertain. The germline V and J ends were trimmed by 2 bases and 0 bases, with 17 bases remaining between them. Germline values: CDR1 DFQATT, CDR2 SNEGSKA (reference sequence). There are 17 residues in the CDR3. The CDR3 coding sequence is TGCAGTGCTAGACCCCGGACCGAAATCTCTAGCAATCAGCCCCAGCATTTT. Translated: CSARPRTEISSNQPQHF.

The rearrangement joins TRBV7-9 to TRBJ2-3, with 10 bases matching TRBD2. The CDR3 length is 15 residues. The germline V gene encodes CDR1 SEHNR and CDR2 FQNEAQ (reference sequence). V dropped 5 bases and J dropped 4; count of bases not matched to a gene: 6. The CDR3, as DNA: TGTGCCAGCAGCCTGACTAGCGGGTATGCAGATACGCAGTATTTT. It yields the protein CASSLTSGYADTQYF. The full variable domain, its missing parts supplied by reference TRBV7-9 and TRBJ2-3, is DTGVSQNPRHKITKRGQNVTFRCDPISEHNRLYWYRQTLGQGPEFLTYFQNEAQLEKSRLLSDRFSAERPKGSFSTLEIQRTEQGDSAMYLCASSLTSGYADTQYFGPGTRLTVL.

V and J are TRBV19 and TRBJ1-2, with D unclear. V gave up 4 bases and J gave up 10 bases, with 13 bases separating them. The CDR3 has 12 residues. Germline loops: CDR1 LNHDA, CDR2 SQIVND (reference sequence). CDR3 in amino acids: CASSTQIGYYTF. For the CDR3, the DNA is TGTGCCAGTAGTACTCAAATAGGCTACTACACCTTC.

The rearrangement uses TRBV6-2 or TRBV6-3 and TRBJ1-5; D is possibly TRBD1 (5 bases). The CDR3 extends over 17 amino acids. Deletions cut 3 bases from V and 0 bases from J, with 15 bases between. Germline V gene sequence: CDR1 MNHEY, CDR2 SVGEGT. CDR3 in DNA: TGTGCCAGCAGTTATAGACCGGGACTCAATAGCAATCAGCCCCAGCATTTT. As protein: CASSYRPGLNSNQPQHF.

In this sample, this clonotype turned up a few times. This sequence joins TRBV11-3 and TRBJ2-5; no firm D call. The CDR3 spans 13 residues. Germline V lookup: CDR1 SGHNT, CDR2 YENEEA. V lost 4 bases, J lost 2 bases, and 8 bases lay in between. The CDR3 is CASSWENQETQYF. The CDR3, as DNA: TGTGCCAGCAGCTGGGAAAATCAAGAGACCCAGTACTTC.